This TCR beta chain was captured in a study of cytomegalovirus exposure and HLA in healthy donors. This PCR relied on a set of 60 Vbeta primers and 13 Jbeta primers. Data came from immunoSEQ multiplex PCR; TCRdb stores just in-frame clones and leaves some out. The sample yields approximately 150,000 clones, roughly 86% seen once. This clone has a handful of counts. What it recognizes is unknown. CDR3 length: 14 amino acids. From germline, CDR1 is SGDLS and CDR2 YYNGEE. Losses at the gene ends were 3 bases for V and 4 bases for J; bases not matched to a gene: 4. Study-wide results and limits: Later work found that TCR association rates differed between HLA loci; DRB1 had the most and HLA-C the fewest. As a later analysis showed, several of the most significant clusters appeared to be linked to common viral pathogens. Among the CMV-associated chains, a few were confirmed in vitro as specific for CMV antigens. Association of a missense DCLRE1C variant with TCR beta V- and J-gene trimming was reported in a later analysis.

Specimen: PBMCs. This clonotype originated in a man younger than 35 in good health and CMV-seropositive. V gene TRBV9 combines with J gene TRBJ2-1, with TRBD2 matching over 7 bases. The CDR3 DNA follows: TGTGCCAGCAGCGGCCCCGGGGGGTACAATGAGCAGTTCTTC. Protein: CASSGPGGYNEQFF.